The sequence of this T cell receptor beta chain was determined in a study of CD8+CD57+ T cells in acquired aplastic anemia. After removal of 4 bases from V and 4 bases from J, the junction contained 9 bases not matched to a gene. Germline V gene sequence: CDR1 SGDLS, CDR2 YYNGEE. CDR3 length: 15 residues. This clonotype has at least ten counts. CDR3 and TCR beta VDJ profiling relied on a genomic DNA template. TCRdb itself ran the reads through MiXCR, one entry per CDR3 protein. The sample holds some 200,000 distinct CDR3 sequences, around 63% seen once. The sequence derives from a human donor in good health. This chain joins TRBV9 and TRBJ2-7; 9 bases fit TRBD2. The sequenced sample consisted of sorted CD4+, CD8+, or CD8+CD57+ T cells (not recorded which) from PBMCs. CDR3 in amino acids: CASSPLGSGSYEQYF. The CDR3 DNA reads as TGTGCCAGCAGCCCCCTGGGTAGCGGGAGTTACGAGCAGTACTTC.